This T cell receptor beta chain was found in a study of cytomegalovirus exposure and HLA in healthy donors. On the study more broadly: Drawn from HLA-typed donors, tens of millions of unique TCRs were held in an early data release. Study findings and constraints: Sequencing probably produced one cluster of sequence variants that were highly shared. A further, later analysis showed that HLA-associated TCR beta chains (compared with equally common others) were more clonally expanded.

PCR amplification relied on 60 Vbeta primers (plus 13 Jbeta primers). Using immunoSEQ multiplex PCR, the repertoire was profiled, and TCRdb retains in-frame clones only, with some absent. The profile covers 95,000 to 100,000 clones, with 60% to 85% appearing a single time and 10% taken by the ten largest. This clone was seen only a few times. Its antigen remains unidentified. It was healthy bone marrow donors who served as donors. The specimen was PBMCs. This TCR was sampled from a man aged 50 to 59 in good health and CMV-seronegative.

This CDR3 reads CASSSPASGGPNEQFF. CDR3 bases: TGTGCCAGCAGTTCCCCGGCTAGCGGGGGGCCCAATGAGCAGTTCTTC. This chain joins TRBV27 and TRBJ2-1, with 11 positions matching TRBD2. The CDR3 length is 16 residues. The V segment lost 4 bases and the J segment 6 bases; nucleotides outside the gene matches: 8. Germline CDR1 and CDR2: MNHEY and SMNVEV (reference sequence).